Each of the 7 T cell receptor beta chains below was sequenced from the same sample in a study of blood T cell repertoires in COVID-19. Method: immunoSEQ multiplex PCR; TCRdb's copy keeps in-frame clones and lacks some. The data show under 250,000 clones, roughly 83% seen once. What was sequenced was peripheral blood. The source of these receptors is an elderly man with acute or convalescent COVID-19.

CDR3 region: CASSEGVLRTGVAEQFF. Written as DNA, the CDR3 is TGTGCCAGCAGTGAAGGGGTTCTCAGGACAGGCGTGGCTGAGCAGTTCTTC. This rearrangement joins TRBV25-1 to TRBJ2-1; 7 bases line up with TRBD1. CDR3 size: 17 residues. V dropped 2 bases and J dropped 9; count of bases not matched to a gene: 16. Germline lookup yields CDR1 MGHDK and CDR2 SYGVNS. The full variable domain, with the rest looked up from reference TRBV25-1 and TRBJ2-1, is EADIYQTPRYLVIGTGKKITLECSQTMGHDKMYWYQQDPGMELHLIHYSYGVNSTEKGDLSSESTVSRIRTEHFPLTLESARPSHTSQYLCASSEGVLRTGVAEQFFGPGTRLTVL.

This chain uses TRBV27 with TRBJ1-1, with a possible D match to TRBD1 (6 bases). Germline V CDR1 and CDR2: MNHEY, SMNVEV (reference sequence). CDR3 size: 13 residues. Trimming pared 5 bases from V and 6 bases from J, leaving 13 bases between. The CDR3 sequence is CASSITGPPEAFF. In DNA form, the CDR3 reads TGTGCCAGCAGTATTACAGGGCCCCCTGAAGCTTTCTTT.

V and J are TRBV24-1 and TRBJ2-1; possibly TRBD1 for D (8 bases). V lost 8 bases to trimming and J lost 7 bases, with 20 bases between them. CDR3 size: 15 residues. Germline CDR1 KGHDR, CDR2 SFDVKD. CDR3 DNA: TGTGCCACCATGAGTACGGACAGGGAGGGTAATGAGCAGTTCTTC. Protein: CATMSTDREGNEQFF.

CDR3 DNA sequence: TGCGCCAGCAGCCAAGAAAGGGACAGAGGAACACCCCTCCACTTT. It codes for CASSQERDRGTPLHF. The genes are TRBV4-1 and TRBJ1-6, with 7 bases matching TRBD1. Germline trimming cut 0 bases from V and 11 bases from J; bases unmatched to any gene: 7. The CDR3 length is 15 residues. Germline CDR1 and CDR2: MGHRA and YSYEKL.

The V call is TRBV5-4, the J call TRBJ1-1; a weak D match, TRBD1 (6 bases). In germline, CDR1 is SGHNT, CDR2 YYREEE (reference sequence). This CDR3 comprises 15 residues. Trimming removed 4 bases at V and 0 bases at J, with 13 bases between. The CDR3 DNA reads as TGTGCCAGCAGCCAGGGGCCCACTATGAACACTGAAGCTTTCTTT. It yields the protein CASSQGPTMNTEAFF. The variable domain in full, with the rest retrieved from reference TRBV5-4 and TRBJ1-1, is ETGVTQSPTHLIKTRGQQVTLRCSSQSGHNTVSWYQQALGQGPQFIFQYYREEENGRGNFPPRFSGLQFPNYSSELNVNALELDDSALYLCASSQGPTMNTEAFFGQGTRLTVV.

The gene calls are TRBV7-2 and TRBJ2-3; D is undetermined. The CDR3 totals 14 residues. CDR1 is SGHTA and CDR2 is FQGNSA in the germline V gene. Trimming removed 6 bases at V and 2 bases at J, with 12 bases between. CDR3 residues: CASREARVTDTQYF. The CDR3 DNA reads as TGTGCCAGCAGAGAAGCTAGAGTCACAGATACGCAGTATTTT.

The chain links TRBV10-3 to TRBJ2-3; weak D call: TRBD1 (5 bases). The CDR3 is 14 amino acids. The germline CDR1 and CDR2 sequences are ENHRY and SYGVKD. Deletions cut 8 bases from V and 0 bases from J, with 12 bases between. CDR3 sequence reads: CAIAGHSSTDTQYF. In DNA form, the CDR3 reads TGTGCCATCGCTGGACATTCTAGCACAGATACGCAGTATTTT.